This passage covers 2 T cell receptor beta chains from one sample sequenced in a study of cytomegalovirus exposure and HLA in healthy donors. The table came from immunoSEQ multiplex PCR; TCRdb's copy has only in-frame clones and leaves some out. The table lists roughly 200,000 clones, around nine tenths of them singletons. Sequenced input: PBMCs. The receptor source for this set is a man in his thirties or forties in good health and CMV-seropositive.

This clone is a singleton in its sample. This rearrangement joins TRBV6-6 to TRBJ2-5, with a possible D match to TRBD2 (5 bases). CDR3 length: 15 residues. Deletions cut 7 bases from V and 5 bases from J, with 20 bases between. The V gene's germline CDR1 is MNHNY and CDR2 SVGAGI (reference sequence). As DNA, the CDR3 is TGTGCCAGCACCTTACTCGGGATAGATGGGGAGACCCAGTACTTC. Translating it yields CASTLLGIDGETQYF.

This chain connects TRBV7-2 to TRBJ2-3; either TRBD1 or TRBD2 may supply D (5 bases each). V lost 5 bases, J lost 8 bases, and 11 bases lay in between. Germline values: CDR1 SGHTA, CDR2 FQGNSA. The CDR3 spans 12 residues. The CDR3 loop is CASSLRGTTQYF. For the CDR3, the DNA is TGTGCCAGCAGCCTGAGGGGTACTACGCAGTATTTT.